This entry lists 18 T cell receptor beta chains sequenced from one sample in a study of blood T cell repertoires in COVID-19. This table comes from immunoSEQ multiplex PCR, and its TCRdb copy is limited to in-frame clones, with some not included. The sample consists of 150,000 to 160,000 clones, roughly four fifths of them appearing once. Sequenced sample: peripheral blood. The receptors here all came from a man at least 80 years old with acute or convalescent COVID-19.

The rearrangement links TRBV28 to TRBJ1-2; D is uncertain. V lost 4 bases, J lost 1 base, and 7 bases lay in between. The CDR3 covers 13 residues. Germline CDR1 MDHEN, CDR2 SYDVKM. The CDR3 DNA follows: TGTGCCAGCAGTTCGGCGGATAACTATGGCTACACCTTC. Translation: CASSSADNYGYTF.

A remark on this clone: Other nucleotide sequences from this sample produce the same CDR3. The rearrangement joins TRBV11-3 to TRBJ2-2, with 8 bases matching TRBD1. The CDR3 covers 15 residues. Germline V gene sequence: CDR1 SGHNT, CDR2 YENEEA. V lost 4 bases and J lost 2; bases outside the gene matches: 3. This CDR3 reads CASSSGQGNTGELFF. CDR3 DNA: TGTGCCAGCAGCTCTGGACAGGGTAACACCGGGGAGCTGTTTTTT.

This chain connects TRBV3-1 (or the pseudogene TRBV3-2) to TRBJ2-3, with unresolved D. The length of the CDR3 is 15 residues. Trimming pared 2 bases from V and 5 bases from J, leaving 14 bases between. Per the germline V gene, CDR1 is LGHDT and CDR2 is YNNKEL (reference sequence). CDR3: CASSQFATVGDTQYF. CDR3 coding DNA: TGTGCCAGCAGCCAATTTGCGACTGTGGGAGATACGCAGTATTTT.

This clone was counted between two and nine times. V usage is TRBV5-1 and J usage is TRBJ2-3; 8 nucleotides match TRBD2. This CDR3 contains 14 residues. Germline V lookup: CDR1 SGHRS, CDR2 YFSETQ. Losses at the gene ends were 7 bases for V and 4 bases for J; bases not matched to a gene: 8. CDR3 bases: TGCGCCAGCTCCAGCGGGGGAGGCTCAGATACGCAGTATTTT. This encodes CASSSGGGSDTQYF. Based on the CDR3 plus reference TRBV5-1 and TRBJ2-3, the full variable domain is KAGVTQTPRYLIKTRGQQVTLSCSPISGHRSVSWYQQTPGQGLQFLFEYFSETQRNKGNFPGRFSGRQFSNSRSEMNVSTLELGDSALYLCASSSGGGSDTQYFGPGTRLTVL.

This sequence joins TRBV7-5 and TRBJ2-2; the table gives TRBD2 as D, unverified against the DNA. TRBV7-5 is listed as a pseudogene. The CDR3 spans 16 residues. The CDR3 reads CVRSASGGPNTGELFF. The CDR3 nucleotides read TGTGTCAGAAGCGCTAGCGGGGGGCCTAACACCGGGGAGCTGTTTTTT.

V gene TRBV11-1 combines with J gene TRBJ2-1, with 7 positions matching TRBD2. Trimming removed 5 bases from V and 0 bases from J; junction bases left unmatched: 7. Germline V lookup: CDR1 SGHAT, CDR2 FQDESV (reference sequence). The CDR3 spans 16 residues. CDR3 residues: CASSRLAQSSYNEQFF. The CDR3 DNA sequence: TGTGCCAGCAGCCGACTAGCTCAGAGCTCCTACAATGAGCAGTTCTTC.

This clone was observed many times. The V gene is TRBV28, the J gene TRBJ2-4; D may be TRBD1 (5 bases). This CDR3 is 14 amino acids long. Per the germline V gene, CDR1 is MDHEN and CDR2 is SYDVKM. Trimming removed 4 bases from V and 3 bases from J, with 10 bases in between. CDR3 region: CASSSRRGKNIQYF. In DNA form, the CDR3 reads TGTGCCAGCAGTTCGAGAAGGGGCAAAAACATTCAGTACTTC.

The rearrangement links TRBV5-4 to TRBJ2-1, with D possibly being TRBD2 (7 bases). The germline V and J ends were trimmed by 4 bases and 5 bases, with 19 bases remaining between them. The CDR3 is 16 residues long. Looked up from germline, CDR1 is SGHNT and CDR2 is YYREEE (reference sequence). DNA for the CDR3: TGTGCCAGCAGCGGGGGGGCTCGGGCCCAGGACAATGAGCAGTTCTTC. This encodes CASSGGARAQDNEQFF.

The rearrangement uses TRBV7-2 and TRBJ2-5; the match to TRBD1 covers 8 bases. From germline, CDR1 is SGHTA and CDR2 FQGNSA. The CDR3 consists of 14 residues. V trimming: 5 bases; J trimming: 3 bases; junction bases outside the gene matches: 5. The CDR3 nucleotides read TGTGCCAGCAGCCACCTACAGGGGGAAGAGACCCAGTACTTC. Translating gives CASSHLQGEETQYF.

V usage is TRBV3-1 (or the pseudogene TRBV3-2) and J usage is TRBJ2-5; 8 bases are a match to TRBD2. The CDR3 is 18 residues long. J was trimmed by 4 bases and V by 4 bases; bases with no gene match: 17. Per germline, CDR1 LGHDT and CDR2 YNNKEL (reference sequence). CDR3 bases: TGTGCCAGCAGCCCAGTATTCAGCGGGGGCATAGAGTCAGAGACCCAGTACTTC. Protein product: CASSPVFSGGIESETQYF.

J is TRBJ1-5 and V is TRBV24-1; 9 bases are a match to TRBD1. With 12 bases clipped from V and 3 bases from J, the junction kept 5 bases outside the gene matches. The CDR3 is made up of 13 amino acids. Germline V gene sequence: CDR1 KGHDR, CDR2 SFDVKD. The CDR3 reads CAVGQGNNQPQHF. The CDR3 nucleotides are TGTGCCGTCGGACAGGGGAACAATCAGCCCCAGCATTTT.

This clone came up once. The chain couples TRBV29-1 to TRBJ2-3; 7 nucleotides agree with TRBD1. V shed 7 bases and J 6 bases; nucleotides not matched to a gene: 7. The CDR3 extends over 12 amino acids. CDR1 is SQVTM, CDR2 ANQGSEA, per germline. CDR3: CSARQGPDTQYF. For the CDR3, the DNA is TGCAGCGCCCGACAGGGCCCGGATACGCAGTATTTT.

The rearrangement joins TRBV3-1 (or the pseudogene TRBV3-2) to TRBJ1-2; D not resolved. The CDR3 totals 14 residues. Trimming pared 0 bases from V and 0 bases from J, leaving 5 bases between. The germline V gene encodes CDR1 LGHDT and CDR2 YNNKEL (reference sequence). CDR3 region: CASSQESSNYGYTF. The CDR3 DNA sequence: TGTGCCAGCAGCCAAGAGTCGTCTAACTATGGCTACACCTTC.

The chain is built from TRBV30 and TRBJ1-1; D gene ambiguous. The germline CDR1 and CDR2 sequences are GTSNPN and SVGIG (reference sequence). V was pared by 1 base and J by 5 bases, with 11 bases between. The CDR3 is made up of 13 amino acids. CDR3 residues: CAWSARGGTEAFF. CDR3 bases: TGTGCCTGGAGTGCCCGCGGTGGAACTGAAGCTTTCTTT.

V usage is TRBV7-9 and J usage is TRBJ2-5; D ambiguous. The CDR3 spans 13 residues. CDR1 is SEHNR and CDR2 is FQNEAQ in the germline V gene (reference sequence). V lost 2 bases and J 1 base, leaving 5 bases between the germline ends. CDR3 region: CASSLNIQETQYF. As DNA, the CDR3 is TGTGCCAGCAGCTTAAACATCCAAGAGACCCAGTACTTC.

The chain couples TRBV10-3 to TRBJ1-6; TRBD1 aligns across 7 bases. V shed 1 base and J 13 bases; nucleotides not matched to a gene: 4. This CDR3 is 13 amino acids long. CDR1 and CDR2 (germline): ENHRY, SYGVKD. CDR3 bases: TGTGCCATCAGTGAGTTCGACAGGGCCCCCCTCCACTTT. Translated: CAISEFDRAPLHF.

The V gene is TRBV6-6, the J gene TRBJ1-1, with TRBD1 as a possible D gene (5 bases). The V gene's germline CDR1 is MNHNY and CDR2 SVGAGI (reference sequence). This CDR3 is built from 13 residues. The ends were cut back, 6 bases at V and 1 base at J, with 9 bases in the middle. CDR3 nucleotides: TGTGCCAGCAGCCTTGACAGGAACACTGAAGCTTTCTTT. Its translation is CASSLDRNTEAFF.

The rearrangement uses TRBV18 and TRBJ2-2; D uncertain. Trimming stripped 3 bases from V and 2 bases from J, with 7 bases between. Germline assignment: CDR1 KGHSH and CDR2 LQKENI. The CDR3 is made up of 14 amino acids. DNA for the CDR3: TGTGCCAGCTCACCCCCCAGTAACACCGGGGAGCTGTTTTTT. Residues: CASSPPSNTGELFF.